The 8 T cell receptor beta chains below were found in one sample sequenced in a study of T cells after yellow fever vaccination. TCRdb redid the calling of the 5' RACE reads with MiXCR, one entry per CDR3 protein. The repertoire holds approximately 330,000 distinct CDR3 sequences, with 4.1% as singletons. This specimen was PBMCs, taken 5 days after the yellow fever booster vaccination. All receptors come from a man aged 18 to 29 who received the YFV17D yellow fever vaccine.

CDR3 DNA: TGTGCGGAAAAGCGCCGCCGGGGGCGGGGGGTGTCCTACGAGCAGTACGTC. Translated: CAEKRRRGRGVSYEQYV. The chain couples TRBV6-9 to TRBJ2-7, with TRBD2 identical over 8 bases. The CDR3 length is 17 residues. CDR1 and CDR2 (germline): MNHGY, SVAAGI.

This clonotype was counted between two and nine times. V and J are TRBV5-1 and TRBJ2-3; the D gene could be TRBD1 or TRBD2 (5 bases each). The CDR3 contains 14 residues. From germline, CDR1 is SGHRS and CDR2 YFSETQ. The V end was cut by 2 bases, the J end by 5 bases, with 12 bases between. The CDR3 protein is CASSLGTRRDTQYF. The DNA of the CDR3 is TGCGCCAGCAGCTTAGGGACCCGGAGAGATACGCAGTATTTT.

This clonotype was seen a few times. V and J are TRBV5-6 and TRBJ2-1; D perhaps matches TRBD1 (6 bases). The V gene's germline CDR1 is SGHDT and CDR2 YYEEEE. The CDR3 contains 14 residues. V gave up 4 bases and J gave up 8 bases, with 16 bases separating them. The CDR3 loop is CASSLPYRVDEQFF. In DNA form, the CDR3 reads TGTGCCAGCAGCCTACCTTACAGGGTCGATGAGCAGTTCTTC.

This clonotype was recorded at least ten times. The CDR3: CASSQVAGGFNVLTF. The CDR3 nucleotides read TGTGCCAGCAGCCAAGTGGCGGGGGGGTTCAACGTCCTGACTTTC. This chain joins TRBV3-1 and TRBJ2-6; 9 nucleotides match TRBD2. CDR3 size: 15 residues. The junction had 4 bases not matched to a gene; V was cut back by 1 base and J by 9 bases. Germline V lookup: CDR1 LGHDT, CDR2 YNNKEL (reference sequence).

This clonotype has at least ten counts. The V and J genes are TRBV4-3 and TRBJ1-2, with D perhaps TRBD1 (5 bases). V was cut by 0 bases and J by 5 bases, with 10 bases left in between. CDR3 length: 14 amino acids. From germline, CDR1 is LGHNA and CDR2 YSLEER. The CDR3 DNA reads TGCGCCAGCAGCCAAGATTTGCAGGGTTATGGCTACACCTTC. Translated: CASSQDLQGYGYTF.

This clonotype was seen a few times. J is TRBJ1-4 and V is TRBV12-3 or TRBV12-4, with D possibly TRBD1 on 5 matching bases. V gave up 7 bases and J gave up 2 bases, with 11 bases separating them. There are 14 residues in the CDR3. The CDR3 loop is CASNPTETNEKLFF. Written as DNA, the CDR3 is TGTGCCAGCAATCCGACAGAGACTAATGAAAAACTGTTTTTT.

This rearrangement joins TRBV5-7 to TRBJ2-7; TRBD2 is a possible D gene (5 bases). TRBV5-7 has ORF status, its function being uncertain. V was pared by 3 bases and J by 9 bases, with 16 bases between. The CDR3 length is 13 residues. CDR3 nucleotides: TGTGCCAGCAGCTGGCCGCGGGCAGCTGGGCAGTACGTC. This codes for CASSWPRAAGQYV.

The sample holds many counts of this clonotype. The chain is built from TRBV29-1 and TRBJ1-2, with TRBD1 identical over 8 bases. The CDR3 is made up of 13 amino acids. Trimming removed 7 bases from V and 3 bases from J; junction bases left unmatched: 7. Germline CDR1 reads SQVTM; CDR2 reads ANQGSEA. The CDR3, as DNA: TGCAGCGATAATTCAGGGGGCGACTATGGCTACACCTTC. Encoded protein: CSDNSGGDYGYTF.